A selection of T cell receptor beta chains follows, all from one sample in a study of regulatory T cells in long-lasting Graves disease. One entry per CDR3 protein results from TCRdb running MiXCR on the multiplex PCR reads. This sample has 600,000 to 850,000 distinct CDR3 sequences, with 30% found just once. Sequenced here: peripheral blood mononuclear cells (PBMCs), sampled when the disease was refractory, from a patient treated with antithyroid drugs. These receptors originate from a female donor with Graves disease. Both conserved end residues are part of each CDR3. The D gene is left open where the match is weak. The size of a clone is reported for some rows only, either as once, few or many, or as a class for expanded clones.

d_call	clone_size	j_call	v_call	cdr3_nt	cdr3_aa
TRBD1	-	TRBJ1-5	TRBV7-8	TGTGCCAGCATTTTAGGAGGGGGCTTGAGCAATCAGCCCCAGCATTTT	CASILGGGLSNQPQHF
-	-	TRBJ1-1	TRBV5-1	TGCGCCAGCAGCTTGATAAGACAGAAGAACACTGAAGCTTTCTTT	CASSLIRQKNTEAFF
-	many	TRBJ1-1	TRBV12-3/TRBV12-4	TGTGCCAGCAGGTATATCAAGAGCACTGAAGCTTTCTTT	CASRYIKSTEAFF
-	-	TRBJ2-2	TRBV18	TGTGCCAGCTCACCACGGGACACCGGGGAGCTGTTTTTT	CASSPRDTGELFF
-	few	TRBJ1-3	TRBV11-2	TGTGCCAGCAGGGAGGACGCTGGAAACACCATATATTTT	CASREDAGNTIYF
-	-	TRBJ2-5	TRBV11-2	TGTGCCAGCAGCCTTTGGACAGGGAGGGAGCAAGAGACCCAGTACTTC	CASSLWTGREQETQYF
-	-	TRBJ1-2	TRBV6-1	TGTGCCAGCAGACAGGGCCATGGCTACACCTTC	CASRQGHGYTF
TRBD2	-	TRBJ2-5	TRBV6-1	TGTGCCAGCAGGCTAGCGGCTCAAGAGACCCAGTACTTC	CASRLAAQETQYF
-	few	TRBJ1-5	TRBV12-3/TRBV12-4	TGTGCCAGCAGTCAACTGGTACAGCCCCAGCATTTT	CASSQLVQPQHF
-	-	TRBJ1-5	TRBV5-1	TGCGCCAGCAGCTTGGGGGTCAGGGAGGTCAATCAGCCCCAGCATTTT	CASSLGVREVNQPQHF
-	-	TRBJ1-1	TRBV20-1	TGCAGTGCTCAGTGGGGCACTGAAGCTTTCTTT	CSAQWGTEAFF
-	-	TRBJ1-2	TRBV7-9	TGTGCCAGCAGCTTAGCTAACAGGGATTTCTCTAACTATGGCTACACCTTC	CASSLANRDFSNYGYTF
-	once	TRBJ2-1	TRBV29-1	TGCAGCGTTGGACGGAACAATGAGCAGTTCTTC	CSVGRNNEQFF
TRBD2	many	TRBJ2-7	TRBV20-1	TGCAGTGCTCGGACTAGCGGTACCTACGAGCAGTACTTC	CSARTSGTYEQYF
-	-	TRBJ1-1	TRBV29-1	TGCAGCGTGGCCCTATCTTGGGGGCACACTGAAGCTTTCTTT	CSVALSWGHTEAFF
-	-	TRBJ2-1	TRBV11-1	TGTGCCAGCAGCTTAGTCAGCGCAGAGCAGTTCTTC	CASSLVSAEQFF
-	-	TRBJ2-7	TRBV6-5	TGTGCCAGCAGTTATAAACTGAAATTCTACGAGCAGTACTTC	CASSYKLKFYEQYF
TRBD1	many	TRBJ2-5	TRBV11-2	TGTGCCAGCAGCCCCCCGGGCAGGGGGAGTCAGACCCAGTACTTC	CASSPPGRGSQTQYF
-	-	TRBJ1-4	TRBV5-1	TGCGCCAGCAGCTTGGGGCAGGCCCTGGGACAAAAGAATGAAAAACTGTTTTTT	CASSLGQALGQKNEKLFF
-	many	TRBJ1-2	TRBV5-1	TGCGCCAGCAGCGCCGGACAGCGGAACTACACCTTC	CASSAGQRNYTF
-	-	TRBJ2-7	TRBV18	TGTGCCAGCTCACCACGTAGCGGCGAGGAGCAGTACTTC	CASSPRSGEEQYF
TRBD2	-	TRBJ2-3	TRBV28	TGTGCCAGCAGTTTAAGCGACGCAAGCGGGAGATGTGGCACAGATACGCAGTATTTT	CASSLSDASGRCGTDTQYF
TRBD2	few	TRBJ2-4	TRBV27	TGTGCCAGCAGTGCCGGGGGGCTAGCGGGAGGGGCCAAAAACATTCAGTACTTC	CASSAGGLAGGAKNIQYF
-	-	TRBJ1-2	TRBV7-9	TGTGCCAGCAGCTTAGCCCAGGGTTTAGGCTACACCTTC	CASSLAQGLGYTF
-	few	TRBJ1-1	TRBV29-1	TGCAGCGTTGCCCACCGGAAGTGGGGCACTGAAGCTTTCTTT	CSVAHRKWGTEAFF
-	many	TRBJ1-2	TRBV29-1	TGCAGCGTTGAAGAAGCCGAGAACTATGGCTACACCTTC	CSVEEAENYGYTF
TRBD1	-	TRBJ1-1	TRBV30	TGTGCCTGGGACAGGGGGAGCACTGAAGCTTTCTTT	CAWDRGSTEAFF
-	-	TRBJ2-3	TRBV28	TGTGCCAGCAGTTCAGAAGTTAGTAGCACAGATACGCAGTATTTT	CASSSEVSSTDTQYF
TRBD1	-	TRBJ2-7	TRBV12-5	TGTGCTAGTGGTTTGGCCGGGACAGGGAATGGCGAGCAGTACTTC	CASGLAGTGNGEQYF
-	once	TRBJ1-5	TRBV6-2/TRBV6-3	TGTGCCAGCAGTGAAGCAAGAGGGTCGCGGCAGCCCCAGCATTTT	CASSEARGSRQPQHF
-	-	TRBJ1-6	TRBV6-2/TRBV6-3	TGTGCCAGCAGTTCTTCACCTGGGGGGGTAAATTCACCCCTCCACTTT	CASSSSPGGVNSPLHF
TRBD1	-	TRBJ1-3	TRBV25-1	TGTGCCAGCAGTCCGCCGGACAGGTTTGGAAACACCATATATTTT	CASSPPDRFGNTIYF
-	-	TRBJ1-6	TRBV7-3	TGTGCCAGCAGCTTAACTGGAGGGCCCCTCCACTTT	CASSLTGGPLHF
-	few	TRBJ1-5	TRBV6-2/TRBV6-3	TGTGCCAGCAGTTACTCGAGTGGGGGGGTCGGGCAGCCCCAGCATTTT	CASSYSSGGVGQPQHF
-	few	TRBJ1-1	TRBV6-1	TGTGCCAGCAGTGGTGGACAGCTTTTTGAAGCTTTCTTT	CASSGGQLFEAFF
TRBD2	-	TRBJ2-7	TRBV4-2	TGTGCCAGCAGCCAAGGGACTAGCGGGGTTTACGAGCAGTACTTC	CASSQGTSGVYEQYF
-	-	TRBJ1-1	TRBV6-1	TGTGCCAGCAGTCGACCTACAGGGCTTTGGAACACTGAAGCTTTCTTT	CASSRPTGLWNTEAFF
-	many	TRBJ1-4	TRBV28	TGTGCCAGCAATAGTAACGGGGCTGATGAAAAACTGTTTTTT	CASNSNGADEKLFF
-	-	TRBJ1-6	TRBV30	TGTGCCTGGTCGGGTCAGGGGAATTCACCCCTCCACTTT	CAWSGQGNSPLHF
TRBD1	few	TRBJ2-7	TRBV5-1	TGCGCCAGCAGGTTAGGGACAGGGGGATACGAGCAGTACTTC	CASRLGTGGYEQYF
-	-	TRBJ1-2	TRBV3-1	TGTGCCAGCAGCCAAGGATCAGGGCAAGCTAACTATGGCTACACCTTC	CASSQGSGQANYGYTF
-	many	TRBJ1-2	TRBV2	TGTGCCAGCAGTGAAGACTGGTATCGGGCTGCCTATCGCTACACCTTC	CASSEDWYRAAYRYTF
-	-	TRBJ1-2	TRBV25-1	TGTGCCAGCAGCCCATCAGGGGAGTTAGGTGGCTACACCTTC	CASSPSGELGGYTF
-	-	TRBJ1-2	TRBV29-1	TGCAGCTACCTCGGGGGAGATGGCTACACCTTC	CSYLGGDGYTF
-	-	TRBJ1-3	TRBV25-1	TGTGCCAGCAGTGATCCCATTCGGGGCTCTGGAAACACCATATATTTT	CASSDPIRGSGNTIYF
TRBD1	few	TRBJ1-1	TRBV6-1	TGTGCCAGCAGTGAAGTGGGGACAGGAGAAGCTTTCTTT	CASSEVGTGEAFF
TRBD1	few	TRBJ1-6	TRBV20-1	TGCAGTGCTAGGTCGAGACAGGGGGCTTCCTACTATAATTCACCCCTCCACTTT	CSARSRQGASYYNSPLHF
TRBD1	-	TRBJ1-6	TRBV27	TGTGCCAGCAGTTCCTTCCCCACAGGGGGTAATTCACCCCTCCACTTT	CASSSFPTGGNSPLHF
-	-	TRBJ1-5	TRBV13	TGTGCCAGCAGCGGGGGGACTAGCAATCAGCCCCAGCATTTT	CASSGGTSNQPQHF
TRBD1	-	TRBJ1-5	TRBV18	TGTGCCAGCTCAACTCGACAGGGAGACCAGCCCCAGCATTTT	CASSTRQGDQPQHF